One T cell receptor (beta chain) is described in this entry. Its target is not known. The sample comes from a study of cytomegalovirus exposure and HLA in healthy donors. Study-level results: Testing in vitro showed a few CMV-associated chains specific for CMV antigens.

PCR involved 60 Vbeta and 13 Jbeta primers. Assay used: immunoSEQ multiplex PCR; TCRdb lists only in-frame clones, some missing. The sample consists of roughly 130,000 clones, 74% of them appearing once. The CDR3 loop spans 13 amino acids. V lost 4 bases, J lost 6 bases, and 2 bases stayed unmatched. The gene calls are TRBV23-1 and TRBJ2-3; 9 nucleotides agree with TRBD1. TRBV23-1 is marked as an open reading frame, function uncertain. This clonotype originated in a woman between 50 and 59 years old in good health and CMV-seropositive. Sequenced sample: PBMCs. CDR3 loop: CASSLDRGDTQYF. The CDR3 DNA reads TGCGCCAGCAGTCTAGACAGGGGGGATACGCAGTATTTT.